What follows are 21 T cell receptor beta chains derived from one specimen sequenced in a study of OX40 agonist ivuxolimab in advanced cancers. Libraries were prepared by immunoSEQ multiplex PCR; TCRdb keeps only in-frame clonotypes and omits some of them. The sample includes some 57,000 clones, approximately 90% seen only once; the top ten take 5.4%. Material: CD4+ or CD8+ T cells sorted from blood, obtained in a trial of the OX40 agonist ivuxolimab. The receptors originated from an adult with an advanced solid tumor such as melanoma, head and neck, liver or kidney cancer.

The rearrangement links TRBV28 to TRBJ2-3, with 9 bases lining up with TRBD2. The CDR3 extends over 16 amino acids. The germline gives CDR1 MDHEN, CDR2 SYDVKM. After removal of 3 bases from V and 2 bases from J, the junction contained 6 bases not matched to a gene. Here the CDR3 reads CASSFLAGKVTDTQYF. CDR3 nucleotide sequence: TGTGCCAGCAGTTTCCTAGCGGGAAAGGTCACAGATACGCAGTATTTT.

CDR3 loop: CASSPTAVDPNQPQHF. CDR3 coding DNA: TGCGCCAGCAGCCCTACAGCGGTAGACCCAAATCAGCCCCAGCATTTT. The chain has TRBV5-1 and TRBJ1-5; D is ambiguous. The germline CDR1 and CDR2 sequences are SGHRS and YFSETQ. This CDR3 is 16 amino acids long. The V end was cut by 4 bases, the J end by 4 bases, with 18 bases between.

V and J are TRBV7-2 and TRBJ2-2; D uncertain. The CDR3 runs 17 residues. The V end lost 5 bases, the J end lost 2 bases, and 18 bases lay between the germline ends. Germline-derived CDR1 and CDR2 are SGHTA and FQGNSA. This CDR3 reads CASSPLSLVSNTGELFF. The CDR3 nucleotides are TGTGCCAGCAGCCCCCTGAGTTTAGTTTCCAACACCGGGGAGCTGTTTTTT.

The chain has TRBV7-2 and TRBJ2-2; tentatively, D is TRBD1 (6 bases). Between the trimmed V and J ends, which lost 5 bases and 4 bases, there was a span of 11 bases. This CDR3 contains 14 residues. Germline CDR1 is SGHTA and CDR2 is FQGNSA. The CDR3 coding sequence is TGTGCCAGCAGCGTAGGGGGTGCCACCGGGGAGCTGTTTTTT. It encodes CASSVGGATGELFF.

The chain links TRBV19 to TRBJ2-3, with D perhaps matching TRBD2 (6 bases). Trimming cost V 1 base and J 0 bases, with 17 bases left between them. Germline V gives CDR1 LNHDA, CDR2 SQIVND (reference sequence). The CDR3 totals 18 residues. The CDR3 nucleotides read TGTGCCAGTAGTATAGGGGTGTTAGCGGATACTAGCACAGATACGCAGTATTTT. Translating it yields CASSIGVLADTSTDTQYF.

The rearrangement joins TRBV28 to TRBJ1-2, with TRBD1 as a possible D gene (6 bases). Trimming left V 7 bases short and J 4 bases short, with 19 bases between. The CDR3 contains 15 residues. Germline lookup yields CDR1 MDHEN and CDR2 SYDVKM. The CDR3 protein is CASMMRNRDTYGYTF. For the CDR3, the DNA is TGTGCCAGCATGATGCGAAACAGGGATACCTATGGCTACACCTTC.

The chain carries TRBV28 and TRBJ2-1; the match to TRBD1 covers 9 bases. Germline assignment: CDR1 MDHEN and CDR2 SYDVKM. This CDR3 is 14 amino acids long. With 3 bases clipped from V and 8 bases from J, the junction kept 5 bases outside the gene matches. In DNA, the CDR3 is TGTGCCAGCAGTTTCCGGGACAGGGCTGATGAGCAGTTCTTC. Protein product: CASSFRDRADEQFF.

For the CDR3, the DNA is TGTGCCAGTAATAGCGGACGCTCCTACAATGAGCAGTTCTTC. It yields the protein CASNSGRSYNEQFF. This sequence joins TRBV19 and TRBJ2-1, with D maybe TRBD2 (6 bases). In germline, CDR1 is LNHDA, CDR2 SQIVND (reference sequence). The CDR3 spans 14 residues. V was shortened by 7 bases and J by 0 bases, with 10 bases between the two germline ends. Together with reference TRBV19 and TRBJ2-1, the CDR3 gives the full variable domain: DGGITQSPKYLFRKEGQNVTLSCEQNLNHDAMYWYRQDPGQGLRLIYYSQIVNDFQKGDIAEGYSVSREKKESFPLTVTSAQKNPTAFYLCASNSGRSYNEQFFGPGTRLTVL.

A note on this clone: One end of the junction does not line up with germline, which may come from a read error. The rearrangement uses TRBV7-7 and TRBJ2-1; TRBD2 matches at 11 bases. CDR1 SSHAT and CDR2 FNYEAQ come from the germline V gene (reference sequence). CDR3 length: 15 residues. The chain's CDR3 is CASSSTSGTWNEQFF. The CDR3 nucleotides are TGTGCTAGCAGCTCGACTAGCGGGACTTGGAATGAGCAGTTCTTC. The whole variable domain, remainder taken from reference TRBV7-7 and TRBJ2-1, is GAGVSQSPRYKVTKRGQDVTLRCDPISSHATLYWYQQALGQGPEFLTYFNYEAQPDKSGLPSDRFSAERPEGSISTLTIQRTEQRDSAMYRCASSSTSGTWNEQFFGPGTRLTVL.

The CDR3 region has the DNA TGTGCCAGCAGCTTAGCGCGGTCAGCACTCACAGATACGCAGTATTTT. Translated, it gives CASSLARSALTDTQYF. This chain connects TRBV7-8 to TRBJ2-3, with D unresolved. This CDR3 has 16 amino acids. From germline, CDR1 is SGHVS and CDR2 FQNEAQ. V gave up 0 bases and J gave up 2 bases, with 12 bases separating them.

The gene calls are TRBV7-2 and TRBJ2-2, with D uncertain. V lost 4 bases and J lost 4, with 13 bases in between. Germline V gives CDR1 SGHTA, CDR2 FQGNSA. The CDR3 is made up of 15 amino acids. DNA for the CDR3: TGTGCCAGCAGCTCCCCCAATAGGGTCACCGGGGAGCTGTTTTTT. Amino acid sequence: CASSSPNRVTGELFF.

This sequence joins TRBV9 and TRBJ2-2, with D unresolved. The germline V and J ends were trimmed by 4 bases and 0 bases, with 13 bases remaining between them. The CDR3 sequence is 16 residues long. Germline V gene sequence: CDR1 SGDLS, CDR2 YYNGEE. The CDR3, as DNA: TGTGCCAGCAGCCCGTTTATGGGCACGAACACCGGGGAGCTGTTTTTT. It is translated as CASSPFMGTNTGELFF.

V and J are TRBV28 and TRBJ1-2; TRBD1 matches 7 bases. The CDR3 length is 14 residues. V gave up 6 bases and J gave up 7 bases; unmatched junction bases: 11. CDR1 and CDR2 from the germline V gene are MDHEN and SYDVKM. The CDR3 DNA reads TGTGCCAGCAGGACCTCAGGGGGGGGTCGTGGCTACACCTTC. Protein sequence: CASRTSGGGRGYTF.

The chain carries TRBV28 and TRBJ2-3; maybe TRBD2 (5 bases). This CDR3 region has 16 residues. Germline loops: CDR1 MDHEN, CDR2 SYDVKM. V lost 10 bases to trimming and J lost 2 bases, with 22 bases between them. The DNA of the CDR3 is TGTGCCACCAGCCGATTCTCGAGGGCACCCACAGATACGCAGTATTTT. Its protein is CATSRFSRAPTDTQYF.

Only one count was recorded for this clone. The chain links TRBV7-7 to TRBJ2-1; 10 nucleotides agree with TRBD2. Losses at the gene ends were 3 bases for V and 8 bases for J; bases not matched to a gene: 7. Germline-derived CDR1 and CDR2 are SSHAT and FNYEAQ (reference sequence). The CDR3 is 15 residues long. The CDR3 spells CASSFEAGGSYEQFF. The CDR3 DNA follows: TGTGCCAGCAGCTTTGAAGCGGGAGGGAGCTATGAGCAGTTCTTC.

This sequence joins TRBV5-4 and TRBJ1-5; D might be TRBD1 (6 bases). The ends were cut back, 0 bases at V and 6 bases at J, with 13 bases in the middle. This CDR3 is 15 amino acids long. Germline V gene sequence: CDR1 SGHNT, CDR2 YYREEE (reference sequence). The chain's CDR3 is CASSLDRARGQPQHF. The CDR3 DNA is TGTGCCAGCAGCTTGGACAGGGCCCGGGGTCAGCCCCAGCATTTT. Together with reference TRBV5-4 and TRBJ1-5, the CDR3 gives the full variable domain: ETGVTQSPTHLIKTRGQQVTLRCSSQSGHNTVSWYQQALGQGPQFIFQYYREEENGRGNFPPRFSGLQFPNYSSELNVNALELDDSALYLCASSLDRARGQPQHFGDGTRLSIL.

The chain is built from TRBV6-1 and TRBJ1-4; D gene unclear. CDR1 and CDR2 (germline): MNHNS, SASEGT. The germline V and J ends were trimmed by 7 bases and 8 bases, with 14 bases remaining between them. This CDR3 spans 13 amino acids. CDR3 protein: CASIRGVEEKLFF. In DNA form, the CDR3 reads TGTGCCAGCATCCGGGGTGTGGAGGAAAAACTGTTTTTT.

This clone showed up just once. The J gene is TRBJ2-6, the V gene TRBV27; D gene uncertain. The CDR3 is 17 amino acids. Germline V gene lookup returns CDR1 MNHEY and CDR2 SMNVEV (reference sequence). Between the trimmed V and J ends, which lost 2 bases and 0 bases, there was a span of 11 bases. CDR3 region: CASSLRYKVSGANVLTF. The CDR3 coding sequence is TGTGCCAGCAGTTTAAGGTACAAAGTCTCTGGGGCCAACGTCCTGACTTTC.

The chain carries TRBV5-1 and TRBJ1-1; 11 nucleotides align to TRBD1. The CDR3 consists of 15 residues. Germline lookup yields CDR1 SGHRS and CDR2 YFSETQ. With 5 bases clipped from V and 2 bases from J, the junction kept 5 bases outside the gene matches. The CDR3 spells CASRTGTGGNTEAFF. The CDR3 region has the DNA TGCGCCAGCAGGACCGGGACAGGGGGTAACACTGAAGCTTTCTTT.

The chain combines TRBV18 with TRBJ1-2; TRBD1 is a possible D gene (5 bases). From germline, CDR1 is KGHSH and CDR2 LQKENI. Deletions cut 5 bases from V and 4 bases from J, with 11 bases between. There are 13 residues in the CDR3. The CDR3 reads CASSVDISYGYTF. The CDR3 region has the DNA TGTGCCAGCTCAGTGGACATTAGCTATGGCTACACCTTC.

V usage is TRBV27 and J usage is TRBJ1-2, with 7 bases lining up with TRBD1. This CDR3 region has 14 residues. V dropped 7 bases and J dropped 5; count of bases not matched to a gene: 10. Germline V gives CDR1 MNHEY, CDR2 SMNVEV (reference sequence). The CDR3 region has the DNA TGTGCCAGCAATCCGAGACAGGGAGAGTATGGCTACACCTTC. Translated: CASNPRQGEYGYTF.